The 27 T cell receptor beta chains presented below share a single source sample, sequenced in a study of post-analysis software for immune sequencing data. Antigens for these TCRs are unknown. Unique molecular identifiers had been added to the TCR beta cDNA libraries. TCRdb independently ran MiXCR on the PCR reads; one entry per CDR3 protein. The sample has a few hundred thousand distinct CDR3 sequences, 30% to 45% seen once. Broader study findings: Elevated frequency relative to controls characterized roughly five TRBV segments in patients, TRBV5-6, TRBV5-1 and TRBV20-1 among them.

The sample taken for sequencing was blood. These receptors were obtained from a girl under 18 with multiple sclerosis.

This clonotype was seen at least ten times. The rearrangement joins TRBV28 to TRBJ2-5; D is unclear. Germline V gene sequence: CDR1 MDHEN, CDR2 SYDVKM. This CDR3 has 14 residues. Trimming removed 5 bases at V and 1 base at J, with 11 bases between. DNA for the CDR3: TGTGCCAGCAGTCCCTCCCAGGTCCAAGAGACCCAGTACTTC. Its protein product is CASSPSQVQETQYF.

This chain uses TRBV10-3 with TRBJ2-1, with 9 bases fitting TRBD1. The V gene's germline CDR1 is ENHRY and CDR2 SYGVKD. The trim removed 3 bases at V and 4 bases at J, leaving 7 bases unmatched. The CDR3 sequence is 16 residues long. CDR3: CAISDSDRGRYNEQFF. CDR3 bases: TGTGCCATCAGTGATAGTGACAGGGGGAGGTACAATGAGCAGTTCTTC.

The chain carries TRBV5-6 and TRBJ2-6, with 9 bases identical to TRBD1. Germline CDR1 SGHDT, CDR2 YYEEEE. The CDR3 has 18 residues. V was pared by 6 bases and J by 2 bases, with 12 bases of the junction left unmatched. CDR3 nucleotides: TGTGCCAGCAATTGGGGACCGGGACAGGGCACTGGGGCCAACGTCCTGACTTTC. Translating it yields CASNWGPGQGTGANVLTF.

This clonotype was counted a few times. This chain connects TRBV12-3 or TRBV12-4 to TRBJ2-1; a possible D gene is TRBD2 (6 bases). V lost 6 bases to trimming and J lost 9 bases, with 12 bases between them. The CDR3 length is 12 residues. CDR3: CASSPSVGEQFF. In nucleotides, the CDR3 is TGTGCCAGCAGCCCTAGCGTGGGTGAGCAGTTCTTC.

V usage is TRBV18 and J usage is TRBJ1-1; 7 nucleotides agree with TRBD1. The CDR3 consists of 13 residues. From germline, CDR1 is KGHSH and CDR2 LQKENI. Losses at the gene ends were 2 bases for V and 9 bases for J; bases not matched to a gene: 6. CDR3 coding DNA: TGTGCCAGCTCACCAGGGACAGAGTCCCAAGCTTTCTTT. Translated: CASSPGTESQAFF.

This clonotype has just a few counts. This sequence joins TRBV7-3 and TRBJ2-1, with 8 bases that match TRBD2. The CDR3 is 16 residues long. The germline V gene encodes CDR1 SGHTA and CDR2 FQGTGA. V shed 5 bases, J shed 1 base, and the junction held 7 bases outside the gene matches. CDR3 region: CASSLGLARSYNEQFF. CDR3 in DNA: TGTGCCAGCAGCCTCGGACTAGCTCGATCCTACAATGAGCAGTTCTTC.

This clonotype was detected only a few times. The rearrangement joins TRBV5-1 to TRBJ2-5; D not resolved. The DNA matches TRBJ2-7 better at its end, which makes the J call doubtful. CDR1 SGHRS and CDR2 YFSETQ come from the germline V gene. This CDR3 is built from 17 residues. CDR3 sequence: CASSLGPPAGTTYEQYF. The CDR3 DNA sequence: TGCGCCAGCAGCTTGGGACCGCCCGCCGGCACAACTTACGAGCAGTACTTC.

The gene calls are TRBV29-1 and TRBJ2-1; no clear D gene. The germline V and J ends were trimmed by 2 bases and 4 bases, with 12 bases remaining between them. Germline lookup yields CDR1 SQVTM and CDR2 ANQGSEA. This CDR3 region has 14 residues. The CDR3 loop reads CSVESQNKYNEQFF. CDR3 bases: TGCAGCGTTGAATCACAGAACAAATACAATGAGCAGTTCTTC.

CDR3 nucleotides: TGTGCCAGCAGCCAAGATCCAGGGCGGGGGAGCTCCTACAATGAGCAGTTCTTC. It is translated as CASSQDPGRGSSYNEQFF. The J gene is TRBJ2-1, the V gene TRBV4-2; 7 bases map to TRBD2. The germline V gene encodes CDR1 LGHNA and CDR2 YNFKEQ. The V and J ends lost 0 bases and 0 bases, in that order; junction bases with no gene match: 8. CDR3 size: 18 residues.

A few counts support this clonotype. The chain combines TRBV20-1 with TRBJ1-2, with a tentative D call TRBD1 (5 bases). Trimming cost V 0 bases and J 0 bases, with 8 bases left between them. The CDR3 contains 14 residues. Germline CDR1 DFQATT, CDR2 SNEGSKA (reference sequence). The CDR3 loop reads CSAREGRANYGYTF. The CDR3 DNA reads as TGCAGTGCTAGAGAAGGCAGGGCTAACTATGGCTACACCTTC.

This clonotype was counted only a few times. The chain carries TRBV19 and TRBJ2-7, with 8 bases fitting TRBD1. Per germline, CDR1 LNHDA and CDR2 SQIVND (reference sequence). J gave up 4 bases and V 7 bases, and 6 bases lay outside the gene matches. The CDR3 extends over 13 amino acids. The CDR3 protein is CASKRTGNYEQYF. DNA for the CDR3: TGTGCCAGTAAGAGGACAGGGAATTACGAGCAGTACTTC.

The rearrangement links TRBV5-5 to TRBJ2-2, with 7 bases matching TRBD1. The CDR3 spans 15 residues. The germline V gene has CDR1 SGHKS and CDR2 YYEKEE (reference sequence). The J segment lost 2 bases and the V segment lost 4 bases, leaving 5 bases of the junction unmatched. Here the CDR3 reads CASSAGTVNTGELFF. In DNA, the CDR3 is TGTGCCAGCAGCGCCGGGACAGTAAACACCGGGGAGCTGTTTTTT.

The rearrangement links TRBV28 to TRBJ2-1; 8 bases are a match to TRBD1. The CDR3 has 14 residues. Germline V lookup: CDR1 MDHEN, CDR2 SYDVKM. V lost 5 bases, J lost 5 bases, and 5 bases stayed unmatched. This CDR3 reads CASSPGTGDNEQFF. The DNA for the CDR3 is TGTGCCAGCAGTCCCGGGACAGGCGACAATGAGCAGTTCTTC.

Only a few counts were recorded for this clonotype. The CDR3, as DNA: TGCAGTGCTTACAAAGGGGGGTATGGAGACTATGGCTACACCTTC. Translation: CSAYKGGYGDYGYTF. The chain couples TRBV20-1 to TRBJ1-2; D is perhaps TRBD1 (6 bases). V was shortened by 5 bases and J by 3 bases, with 19 bases between the two germline ends. The CDR3 has 15 residues. Germline CDR1 and CDR2: DFQATT and SNEGSKA (reference sequence).

The chain links TRBV25-1 to TRBJ2-5; D is tentatively TRBD1 or TRBD2 (5 bases each). CDR1 MGHDK and CDR2 SYGVNS come from the germline V gene. CDR3 length: 16 residues. V lost 3 bases, J lost 2 bases, and 16 bases lay in between. For the CDR3, the DNA is TGTGCCAGCAGTGACCAACCGGGACGAGTACAAGAGACCCAGTACTTC. It translates to CASSDQPGRVQETQYF.

The chain is built from TRBV7-2 and TRBJ2-1, with D unresolved. CDR1 SGHTA and CDR2 FQGNSA come from the germline V gene. The V gene lost 0 bases and the J gene lost 9 bases, with 12 bases spanning the gap. The CDR3 covers 14 residues. CDR3 residues: CASSLARHSGEQFF. In DNA form, the CDR3 reads TGTGCCAGCAGCTTAGCGCGTCACTCTGGTGAGCAGTTCTTC.

This clonotype was found a few times. The CDR3 DNA reads TGCGCCAGCAGCCAAGGGGGACAGGGGGGGGCTGAAAAACTGTTTTTT. This gives the protein CASSQGGQGGAEKLFF. V gene TRBV4-3 combines with J gene TRBJ1-4; 11 bases match TRBD1. The V and J ends lost 1 base and 7 bases, in that order; junction bases with no gene match: 5. Germline CDR1 and CDR2: LGHNA and YSLEER. There are 16 residues in the CDR3.

This clonotype has more than one count but fewer than ten. The chain recombines TRBV20-1 with TRBJ2-1; possibly TRBD2 for D (7 bases). This CDR3 comprises 13 residues. V lost 7 bases and J 5 bases, leaving 15 bases between the germline ends. The germline V gene has CDR1 DFQATT and CDR2 SNEGSKA (reference sequence). The CDR3 nucleotides read TGCAGTGGCACGGGGGGCGCTGACAATGAGCAGTTCTTC. It encodes CSGTGGADNEQFF.

This clonotype was observed a few times. V gene TRBV4-1 combines with J gene TRBJ2-1, with 10 bases aligning to TRBD2. Germline V gene lookup returns CDR1 MGHRA and CDR2 YSYEKL. This CDR3 has 17 amino acids. Unmatched junction bases numbered 11, after V lost 4 bases and J lost 5 bases. This CDR3 reads CASSPWNSGGKDNEQFF. The CDR3 nucleotides are TGCGCCAGCAGCCCTTGGAATAGCGGGGGGAAAGACAATGAGCAGTTCTTC.

Ten or more counts support this clonotype. The rearrangement uses TRBV7-2 and TRBJ2-1, with 10 nucleotides matching TRBD2. The V and J ends lost 1 base and 4 bases, in that order; junction bases with no gene match: 1. The CDR3 is 15 residues long. Germline CDR1 SGHTA, CDR2 FQGNSA. The CDR3 nucleotides read TGTGCCAGCAGCTTAGTACTAGCGGGGTACAATGAGCAGTTCTTC. Translating gives CASSLVLAGYNEQFF.

This sequence joins TRBV24-1 and TRBJ2-4; 8 bases fit TRBD1. The CDR3 contains 15 residues. The V segment lost 2 bases and the J segment 7 bases; nucleotides outside the gene matches: 6. The V gene's germline CDR1 is KGHDR and CDR2 SFDVKD. DNA for the CDR3: TGTGCCACCAGTGATTCACAGGACAGGGCGAACATTCAGTACTTC. This translates into CATSDSQDRANIQYF.

This chain connects TRBV4-3 to TRBJ2-7; possibly TRBD2 for D (6 bases). The germline V and J ends were trimmed by 0 bases and 2 bases, with 11 bases remaining between them. The CDR3 is made up of 15 amino acids. Germline assignment: CDR1 LGHNA and CDR2 YSLEER. The CDR3 here is CASSQDSGRTYEQYF. In DNA form, the CDR3 reads TGCGCCAGCAGCCAAGATAGCGGCAGAACCTACGAGCAGTACTTC.

CDR3 residues: CASSQDFGTVSTDTQYF. The CDR3 coding sequence is TGCGCCAGCAGCCAAGATTTCGGGACGGTCAGCACAGATACGCAGTATTTT. V gene TRBV5-1 combines with J gene TRBJ2-3, with D tentatively TRBD1 or TRBD2 (5 bases each). CDR1 and CDR2 from the germline V gene are SGHRS and YFSETQ. Trimming stripped 4 bases from V and 0 bases from J, with 18 bases between. This CDR3 spans 17 amino acids. The full variable domain, rest sourced from reference TRBV5-1 and TRBJ2-3, is KAGVTQTPRYLIKTRGQQVTLSCSPISGHRSVSWYQQTPGQGLQFLFEYFSETQRNKGNFPGRFSGRQFSNSRSEMNVSTLELGDSALYLCASSQDFGTVSTDTQYFGPGTRLTVL.

This clonotype was found a few times. DNA for the CDR3: TGTGCCAGCAGTGGAAGGACCTCCGAGCAGTACTTC. This gives the protein CASSGRTSEQYF. V is TRBV6-2 or TRBV6-3 and J is TRBJ2-7; D is unclear. V was pared by 5 bases and J by 6 bases, with 11 bases between. Germline assignment: CDR1 MNHEY and CDR2 SVGEGT. This CDR3 comprises 12 residues.

This chain uses TRBV27 with TRBJ1-5, with a possible D match to TRBD1 (6 bases). The V end was cut by 4 bases, the J end by 5 bases, with 12 bases between. Germline CDR1 reads MNHEY; CDR2 reads SMNVEV (reference sequence). The CDR3 consists of 14 residues. CDR3 nucleotide sequence: TGTGCCAGCAGTTACAGGGATGGGTATCAGCCCCAGCATTTT. Protein: CASSYRDGYQPQHF.

The chain uses TRBV14 and TRBJ2-1; D gene unclear. The CDR3 contains 16 residues. The V end lost 1 base, the J end lost 3 bases, and 13 bases lay between the germline ends. Germline values: CDR1 SGHDN, CDR2 FVKESK. The chain's CDR3 is CASSQVQGSVYNEQFF. The DNA of the CDR3 is TGTGCCAGCAGCCAAGTCCAAGGTTCTGTCTACAATGAGCAGTTCTTC.

The V and J genes are TRBV5-1 and TRBJ2-7, with 7 positions matching TRBD2. V shed 3 bases, J shed 0 bases, and the junction held 9 bases outside the gene matches. The CDR3 is made up of 16 amino acids. Germline values: CDR1 SGHRS, CDR2 YFSETQ. This chain's CDR3 is CASSWVTSDSSYEQYF. The CDR3 DNA reads as TGCGCCAGCAGCTGGGTTACTAGCGATAGCTCCTACGAGCAGTACTTC.